The 17 T cell receptor beta chains in this list originate from one sample, sequenced in a study of blood T cell repertoires in COVID-19. Profiled with immunoSEQ multiplex PCR; TCRdb holds only in-frame clones, not every one. The sample includes fewer than 300,000 clones, 86% of them seen just once. Sequences were obtained from peripheral blood. Receptors originate from a man aged 40-50 years who had recovered from COVID-19.

This rearrangement joins TRBV3-1 (or the pseudogene TRBV3-2) to TRBJ1-5; 8 nucleotides match TRBD1. CDR3 size: 16 residues. Germline CDR1 reads LGHDT; CDR2 reads YNNKEL (reference sequence). The V and J ends lost 0 bases and 1 base, in that order; junction bases with no gene match: 2. The CDR3 sequence: CASSQEGQGSNQPQHF. The DNA for the CDR3 is TGTGCCAGCAGCCAAGAAGGACAGGGAAGCAATCAGCCCCAGCATTTT.

The chain links TRBV9 to TRBJ2-7; TRBD1 aligns across 8 bases. The CDR3 contains 13 residues. CDR1 and CDR2 from the germline V gene are SGDLS and YYNGEE. Trimming cost V 3 bases and J 5 bases; bases outside gene matches: 4. As DNA, the CDR3 is TGTGCCAGCAGCGGAAACAGGGGGAACGAGCAGTACTTC. This sequence encodes CASSGNRGNEQYF.

V usage is TRBV6-6 and J usage is TRBJ2-1; 7 nucleotides align to TRBD1. Germline-derived CDR1 and CDR2 are MNHNY and SVGAGI (reference sequence). The CDR3 is 14 amino acids. J was trimmed by 9 bases and V by 5 bases; bases with no gene match: 10. The CDR3 protein is CASSTTGPLGEQFF. The DNA for the CDR3 is TGTGCCAGCAGTACGACAGGGCCTTTAGGTGAGCAGTTCTTC.

As for this clone: The same CDR3 is also encoded by other DNA sequences in this sample. V is TRBV9 and J is TRBJ1-3; D is perhaps TRBD1 (5 bases). The CDR3 covers 14 residues. V lost 3 bases, J lost 4 bases, and 11 bases lay in between. Looked up from germline, CDR1 is SGDLS and CDR2 is YYNGEE. For the CDR3, the DNA is TGTGCCAGCAGCGGCGGGACGTCCGGAAACACCATATATTTT. Its translation is CASSGGTSGNTIYF.

The chain recombines TRBV6-5 with TRBJ1-1, with a tentative D call TRBD1 (6 bases). This CDR3 spans 15 amino acids. Germline V gene data show CDR1 as MNHEY and CDR2 as SVGAGI. Deletions cut 8 bases from V and 5 bases from J, with 21 bases between. The CDR3 region is CASLRLGGARTEAFF. The CDR3 bases are TGTGCCAGCCTCCGTTTAGGGGGGGCAAGAACTGAAGCTTTCTTT.

The rearrangement uses TRBV6-2 or TRBV6-3 and TRBJ2-1; D ambiguous. The CDR3 has 15 amino acids. CDR1 is MNHEY and CDR2 is SVGEGT in the germline V gene. V lost 0 bases to trimming and J lost 5 bases, with 11 bases between them. The CDR3 protein is CASSYSSLLHNEQFF. In DNA form, the CDR3 reads TGTGCCAGCAGTTACTCGTCACTCCTTCACAATGAGCAGTTCTTC.

The chain is built from TRBV4-3 and TRBJ2-5; 16 nucleotides match TRBD2. The CDR3 covers 17 residues. From germline, CDR1 is LGHNA and CDR2 YSLEER. J lost 5 bases, V lost 4 bases, and 7 bases had no gene match. The CDR3 loop reads CASSPLGLAGGFETQYF. The CDR3 DNA is TGCGCCAGCAGCCCCCTGGGACTAGCGGGGGGGTTTGAGACCCAGTACTTC.

This chain uses TRBV19 with TRBJ1-2; D gene unclear. Germline CDR1 and CDR2: LNHDA and SQIVND (reference sequence). V was clipped by 0 bases and J by 7 bases, with 12 bases between them. The CDR3 totals 14 residues. CDR3 DNA: TGTGCCAGTAGTATAGACAGACTGTTGGGTGGCTACACCTTC. Its protein is CASSIDRLLGGYTF.

The V call is TRBV5-1, the J call TRBJ1-2; TRBD1 is a possible D gene (5 bases). The CDR3 has 14 residues. The germline CDR1 and CDR2 sequences are SGHRS and YFSETQ. Trimming shortened V by 3 bases and J by 1 base, and 10 bases separated the two germline ends. In nucleotides, the CDR3 is TGCGCCAGCAGCTATACGACAGTTAACTATGGCTACACCTTC. Residues: CASSYTTVNYGYTF. The full variable domain, in which reference TRBV5-1 and TRBJ1-2 provide the parts outside the CDR3, is KAGVTQTPRYLIKTRGQQVTLSCSPISGHRSVSWYQQTPGQGLQFLFEYFSETQRNKGNFPGRFSGRQFSNSRSEMNVSTLELGDSALYLCASSYTTVNYGYTFGSGTRLTVV.

The rearrangement uses TRBV5-1 and TRBJ2-2; 7 nucleotides agree with TRBD1. CDR3 length equals 15 residues. Germline V lookup: CDR1 SGHRS, CDR2 YFSETQ. The trim removed 3 bases at V and 3 bases at J, leaving 5 bases unmatched. In nucleotides, the CDR3 is TGCGCCAGCAGCTCGACAGGGCCGCACACCGGGGAGCTGTTTTTT. Translated: CASSSTGPHTGELFF.

The rearrangement links TRBV19 to TRBJ2-2, with D possibly TRBD1 on 6 matching bases. With 6 bases removed from V and 2 bases from J, the gap between germline ends came to 13 bases. Germline CDR1 reads LNHDA; CDR2 reads SQIVND (reference sequence). This CDR3 is built from 15 residues. The CDR3 region is CASSVTGPNTGELFF. The CDR3 DNA reads TGTGCCAGTAGCGTGACAGGACCAAACACCGGGGAGCTGTTTTTT.

The chain joins TRBV25-1 to TRBJ1-2; D is possibly TRBD1 (5 bases). The CDR3 runs to 11 residues. Germline loops: CDR1 MGHDK, CDR2 SYGVNS. V gave up 6 bases and J gave up 7 bases, with 9 bases separating them. CDR3 nucleotides: TGTGCCAGCAGACTCACAGGTGGCTACACCTTC. It translates to CASRLTGGYTF.

The chain uses TRBV6-5 and TRBJ2-3; TRBD2 matches at 10 bases. Germline CDR1 is MNHEY and CDR2 is SVGAGI. V dropped 9 bases and J dropped 2; count of bases not matched to a gene: 8. The CDR3 spans 15 residues. This CDR3 is CASKAGGLPTDTQYF. In DNA form, the CDR3 reads TGTGCCAGTAAAGCGGGGGGGCTTCCCACAGATACGCAGTATTTT.

This clone appeared a single time. The chain couples TRBV2 to TRBJ2-3; TRBD2 matches at 8 bases. V lost 6 bases and J lost 8; bases outside the gene matches: 10. Germline V CDR1 and CDR2: SNHLY, FYNNEI. The CDR3 covers 14 residues. CDR3: CASRISGNRGTQYF. CDR3 sequence (DNA): TGTGCCAGCAGGATTAGCGGGAATCGGGGTACGCAGTATTTT.

CDR3 sequence reads: CASSFGDRAEAFF. For the CDR3, the DNA is TGTGCCAGCAGTTTTGGGGACAGGGCTGAAGCTTTCTTT. This rearrangement joins TRBV27 to TRBJ1-1; TRBD1 agrees at 9 bases. V was clipped by 3 bases and J by 6 bases; unmatched bases: 2. This CDR3 contains 13 residues. Germline loops: CDR1 MNHEY, CDR2 SMNVEV (reference sequence).

The rearrangement uses TRBV7-6 and TRBJ2-7, with 10 bases matching TRBD2. The V and J ends lost 1 base and 2 bases, in that order; junction bases with no gene match: 11. The CDR3 has 18 amino acids. Germline assignment: CDR1 SGHVS and CDR2 FNYEAQ. CDR3 in amino acids: CASSLGLAGFGVPYEQYF. The CDR3, as DNA: TGTGCCAGCAGCTTAGGACTAGCGGGCTTTGGGGTCCCCTACGAGCAGTACTTC.

V gene TRBV7-5 combines with J gene TRBJ2-4; the table gives TRBD2 as D, unverified against the DNA. TRBV7-5 is designated a pseudogene. CDR3 length: 17 amino acids. CDR3 nucleotides: TGTGCCAGAAGCGCGCAGACTAGCGGGAGAGCCAAAAACATTCAGTACTTC. Translation: CARSAQTSGRAKNIQYF.